Listed here are 20 T cell receptor beta chains from one sample, sequenced in a study of OX40 agonist ivuxolimab in advanced cancers. TCRdb keeps only in-frame clones here, not all; method: immunoSEQ multiplex PCR. The table lists around 14,000 clones, 65% to 85% of them singletons. This specimen was CD4+ or CD8+ T cells sorted from blood, taken in a trial of the OX40 agonist ivuxolimab. The receptors were sampled from an adult with an advanced solid tumor such as melanoma, head and neck, liver or kidney cancer.

This chain uses TRBV4-3 with TRBJ2-1; 11 bases are shared with TRBD2. The CDR3 spans 15 residues. The germline CDR1 and CDR2 sequences are LGHNA and YSLEER. Germline trimming cut 6 bases from V and 1 base from J; bases unmatched to any gene: 2. This CDR3 reads CASSRTSGSYNEQFF. The CDR3 nucleotides are TGCGCCAGCAGTCGGACTAGCGGGTCCTACAATGAGCAGTTCTTC.

This clone has just a few counts. The rearrangement uses TRBV11-2 and TRBJ2-7; TRBD2 matches 9 bases. This CDR3 region has 18 residues. Germline CDR1 reads SGHAT; CDR2 reads FQNNGV. The V gene end was trimmed by 4 bases and the J gene end by 0 bases; junction bases not matched to a gene: 13. CDR3 nucleotides: TGTGCCAGCAGCTCGCGGGGGGGCGCGAATCTGATCTCCTACGAGCAGTACTTC. Translation: CASSSRGGANLISYEQYF.

The V call is TRBV6-5, the J call TRBJ2-7; TRBD2 is a possible D gene (5 bases). The CDR3 runs 12 residues. Trimming left V 6 bases short and J 3 bases short, with 9 bases between. CDR1 MNHEY and CDR2 SVGAGI come from the germline V gene. This CDR3 is CASSGIYYEQYF. The CDR3, as DNA: TGTGCCAGCAGCGGGATTTACTACGAGCAGTACTTC.

The rearrangement joins TRBV4-3 to TRBJ2-3; possible D gene TRBD2, 5 bases. The CDR3 has 14 amino acids. Germline CDR1 is LGHNA and CDR2 is YSLEER. V gave up 1 base and J gave up 2 bases, with 7 bases separating them. Written as DNA, the CDR3 is TGCGCCAGCAGCCAAGTCGGGATCACAGATACGCAGTATTTT. It is translated as CASSQVGITDTQYF.

The J gene is TRBJ2-1, the V gene TRBV11-3; D might be TRBD1 (6 bases). CDR1 and CDR2 from the germline V gene are SGHNT and YENEEA. This CDR3 region has 14 residues. V gave up 4 bases and J gave up 4 bases, with 11 bases separating them. The DNA for the CDR3 is TGTGCCAGCAGCTCCCGGGACAAGTACAATGAGCAGTTCTTC. It codes for CASSSRDKYNEQFF.

The V gene is TRBV11-2, the J gene TRBJ1-5, with 9 bases identical to TRBD1. The V gene end was trimmed by 5 bases and the J gene end by 6 bases; junction bases not matched to a gene: 8. CDR3 size: 15 residues. Looked up from germline, CDR1 is SGHAT and CDR2 is FQNNGV. CDR3 loop: CASSPTGTGSQPQHF. The CDR3, as DNA: TGTGCCAGCAGCCCAACCGGGACAGGGAGTCAGCCCCAGCATTTT.

J is TRBJ1-3 and V is TRBV6-1; D is perhaps TRBD1 (6 bases). The CDR3 runs to 16 residues. Per the germline V gene, CDR1 is MNHNS and CDR2 is SASEGT. V lost 1 base, J lost 0 bases, and 10 bases lay in between. CDR3 residues: CASSEGRGYSGNTIYF. CDR3 nucleotides: TGTGCCAGCAGTGAAGGAAGGGGGTACTCTGGAAACACCATATATTTT.

The V and J genes are TRBV7-3 and TRBJ2-7, with TRBD2 matching over 13 bases. The length of the CDR3 is 14 residues. Trimming removed 5 bases from V and 9 bases from J; junction bases left unmatched: 7. The germline gives CDR1 SGHTA, CDR2 FQGTGA. The CDR3, as DNA: TGTGCCAGCAGCCACCGGACTAGCGGGAGAGGGCAGTACTTC. It encodes CASSHRTSGRGQYF.

In DNA, the CDR3 is TGCGCCAGCAGCCAACGCGACAGGAACACTGAAGCTTTCTTT. It is translated as CASSQRDRNTEAFF. The V and J genes are TRBV4-3 and TRBJ1-1; tentative D call: TRBD1 (5 bases). Germline V gene sequence: CDR1 LGHNA, CDR2 YSLEER. Trimming cost V 2 bases and J 1 base, with 8 bases left between them. This CDR3 has 14 amino acids.

The CDR3 here is CASSLGLAGGPADTQYF. The CDR3, as DNA: TGTGCCAGCTCACTAGGACTAGCGGGAGGGCCGGCAGATACGCAGTATTTT. The chain joins TRBV18 to TRBJ2-3; 15 nucleotides line up with TRBD2. After removal of 4 bases from V and 4 bases from J, the junction contained 6 bases not matched to a gene. CDR1 is KGHSH, CDR2 LQKENI, per germline. This CDR3 region has 17 residues.

This clone was counted once. The chain joins TRBV11-2 to TRBJ2-3; D is unclear. The CDR3 loop spans 13 amino acids. Trimming removed 5 bases from V and 7 bases from J, with 13 bases in between. Looked up from germline, CDR1 is SGHAT and CDR2 is FQNNGV. The CDR3 sequence is CASSLVPANTQYF. CDR3 sequence (DNA): TGTGCCAGCAGCCTGGTCCCGGCAAATACGCAGTATTTT.

V usage is TRBV28 and J usage is TRBJ1-1; D possibly corresponds to TRBD1 (5 bases). Per germline, CDR1 MDHEN and CDR2 SYDVKM. CDR3 length: 15 residues. Trimming removed 3 bases at V and 6 bases at J, with 17 bases between. CDR3 residues: CASSFDSYMDAEAFF. In DNA, the CDR3 is TGTGCCAGCAGTTTCGACAGTTACATGGACGCTGAAGCTTTCTTT. The whole variable domain, remainder taken from reference TRBV28 and TRBJ1-1, is DVKVTQSSRYLVKRTGEKVFLECVQDMDHENMFWYRQDPGLGLRLIYFSYDVKMKEKGDIPEGYSVSREKKERFSLILESASTNQTSMYLCASSFDSYMDAEAFFGQGTRLTVV.

V is TRBV7-8 and J is TRBJ2-7; D remains unclear. The CDR3 has 13 residues. Trimming stripped 1 base from V and 6 bases from J, with 10 bases between. CDR1 and CDR2 from the germline V gene are SGHVS and FQNEAQ. CDR3 nucleotides: TGTGCCAGCAGCTTAGGTCGGGCGGCCGAGCAGTACTTC. This gives the protein CASSLGRAAEQYF. Looking up the rest from reference TRBV7-8 and TRBJ2-7 gives the full variable domain: GAGVSQSPRYKVAKRGQDVALRCDPISGHVSLFWYQQALGQGPEFLTYFQNEAQLDKSGLPSDRFFAERPEGSVSTLKIQRTQQEDSAVYLCASSLGRAAEQYFGPGTRLTVT.

The rearrangement uses TRBV7-6 and TRBJ2-3; D perhaps matches TRBD2 (6 bases). Germline CDR1 and CDR2: SGHVS and FNYEAQ. The CDR3 has 15 amino acids. Between the trimmed V and J ends, which lost 5 bases and 1 base, there was a span of 13 bases. In DNA form, the CDR3 reads TGTGCCAGCAGCCCCCCGGCTAGCGGCACAGATACGCAGTATTTT. Its protein product is CASSPPASGTDTQYF.

The chain employs TRBV6-5 and TRBJ2-7; D perhaps matches TRBD2 (6 bases). V was shortened by 3 bases and J by 6 bases, with 15 bases between the two germline ends. The CDR3 covers 14 residues. The germline gives CDR1 MNHEY, CDR2 SVGAGI. The CDR3 DNA reads TGTGCCAGCAGTTATCCGGGGGAGCTAGGCGAGCAGTACTTC. Its translation is CASSYPGELGEQYF.

This chain joins TRBV4-3 and TRBJ2-1, with 9 bases lining up with TRBD1. The V segment lost 0 bases and the J segment 2 bases; nucleotides outside the gene matches: 14. This CDR3 is 20 amino acids long. Germline values: CDR1 LGHNA, CDR2 YSLEER. CDR3 sequence reads: CASSQETGTGYDFAYNEQFF. CDR3 DNA: TGCGCCAGCAGCCAAGAAACCGGGACAGGGTATGACTTCGCCTACAATGAGCAGTTCTTC.

The rearrangement joins TRBV7-3 to TRBJ2-1; D remains ambiguous. V was pared by 1 base and J by 2 bases, with 6 bases between. The CDR3 runs to 14 residues. Germline V CDR1 and CDR2: SGHTA, FQGTGA. CDR3 coding DNA: TGTGCCAGCAGCTTAAACGCTGCCTACAATGAGCAGTTCTTC. It is translated as CASSLNAAYNEQFF.

The chain joins TRBV5-6 to TRBJ2-3; D is undetermined. V lost 5 bases and J 2 bases, leaving 12 bases between the germline ends. The CDR3 is made up of 14 amino acids. In germline, CDR1 is SGHDT, CDR2 YYEEEE. The CDR3 DNA follows: TGTGCCAGCAGGGAATCGTTATTCACAGATACGCAGTATTTT. It specifies CASRESLFTDTQYF.

This chain joins TRBV7-9 and TRBJ2-7; D is perhaps TRBD1 or TRBD2 (5 bases each). The germline V gene encodes CDR1 SEHNR and CDR2 FQNEAQ (reference sequence). The V end was cut by 6 bases, the J end by 0 bases, with 9 bases between. This CDR3 contains 13 residues. Here the CDR3 DNA reads TGTGCCAGCAGTCCCGGGGCCTCCTACGAGCAGTACTTC. Its protein product is CASSPGASYEQYF.

This sequence joins TRBV28 and TRBJ2-7; TRBD1 or TRBD2 may be the D gene (5 bases each). The CDR3 is 12 residues long. The germline gives CDR1 MDHEN, CDR2 SYDVKM. Trimming pared 7 bases from V and 6 bases from J, leaving 13 bases between. CDR3: CASTPPRGEQYF. Here the CDR3 DNA reads TGTGCCAGCACCCCCCCGAGGGGCGAGCAGTACTTC.